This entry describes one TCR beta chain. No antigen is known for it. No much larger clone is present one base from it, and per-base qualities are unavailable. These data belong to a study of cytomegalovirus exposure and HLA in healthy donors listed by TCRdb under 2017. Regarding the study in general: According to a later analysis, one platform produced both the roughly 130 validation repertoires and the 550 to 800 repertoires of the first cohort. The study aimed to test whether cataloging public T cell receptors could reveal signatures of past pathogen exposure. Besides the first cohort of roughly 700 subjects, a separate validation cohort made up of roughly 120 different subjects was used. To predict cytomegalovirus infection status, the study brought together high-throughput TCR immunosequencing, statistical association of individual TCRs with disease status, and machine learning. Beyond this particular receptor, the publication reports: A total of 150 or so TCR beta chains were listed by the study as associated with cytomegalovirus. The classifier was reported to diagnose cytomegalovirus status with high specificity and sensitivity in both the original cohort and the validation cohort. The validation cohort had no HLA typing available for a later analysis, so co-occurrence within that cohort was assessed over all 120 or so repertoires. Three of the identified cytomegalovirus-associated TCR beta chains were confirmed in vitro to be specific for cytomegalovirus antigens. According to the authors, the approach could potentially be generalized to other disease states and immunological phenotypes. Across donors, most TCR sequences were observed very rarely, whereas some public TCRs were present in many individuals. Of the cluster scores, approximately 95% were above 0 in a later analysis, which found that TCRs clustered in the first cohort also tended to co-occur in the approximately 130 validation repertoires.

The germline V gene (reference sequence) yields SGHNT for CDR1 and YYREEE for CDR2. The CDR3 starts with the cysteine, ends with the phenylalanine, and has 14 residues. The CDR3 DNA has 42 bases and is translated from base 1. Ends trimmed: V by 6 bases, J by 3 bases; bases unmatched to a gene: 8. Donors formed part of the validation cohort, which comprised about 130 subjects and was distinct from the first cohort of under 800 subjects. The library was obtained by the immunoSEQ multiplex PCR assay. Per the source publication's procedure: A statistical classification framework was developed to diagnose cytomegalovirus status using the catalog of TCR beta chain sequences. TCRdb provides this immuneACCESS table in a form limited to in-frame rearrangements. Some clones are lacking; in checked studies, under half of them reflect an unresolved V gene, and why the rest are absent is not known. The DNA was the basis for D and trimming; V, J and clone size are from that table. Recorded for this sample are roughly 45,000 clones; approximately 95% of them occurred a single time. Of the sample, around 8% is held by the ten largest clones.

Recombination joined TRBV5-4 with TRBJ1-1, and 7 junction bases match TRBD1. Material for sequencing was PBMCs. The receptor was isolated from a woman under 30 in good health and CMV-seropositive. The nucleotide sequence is TGTGCCAGCATCAACAGGGGTCGGGACACTGAAGCTTTCTTT. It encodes CASINRGRDTEAFF.